The sequence of this T cell receptor (beta chain) was determined in a study of cytomegalovirus exposure and HLA in healthy donors. The CDR3 runs to 16 residues. Germline CDR1 is MNHNS and CDR2 is SASEGT. V gave up 2 bases and J gave up 3 bases; unmatched junction bases: 7. Whole-study findings and limits: V- and J-gene trimming of TCR beta was linked (in a later analysis) to a missense DCLRE1C variant.

PCR was performed using 60 Vbeta and 13 Jbeta primers. Sequencing was performed with immunoSEQ multiplex PCR; in TCRdb, only in-frame clones are kept and a portion is missing. Seen here are 170,000 or so clones, more than 70% observed once, and the top ten hold 0.38%. Note on this clone: No antigen is known for it.

The rearrangement links TRBV6-1 to TRBJ2-7; 10 bases match TRBD2. Input material: PBMCs. The TCR sequence derives from a boy aged 2 to 10 in good health and CMV-seronegative. CDR3 coding DNA: TGTGCCAGCAGTGAACTAGCGGGAGCTGGGTTCTACGAGCAGTACTTC. Translation: CASSELAGAGFYEQYF.